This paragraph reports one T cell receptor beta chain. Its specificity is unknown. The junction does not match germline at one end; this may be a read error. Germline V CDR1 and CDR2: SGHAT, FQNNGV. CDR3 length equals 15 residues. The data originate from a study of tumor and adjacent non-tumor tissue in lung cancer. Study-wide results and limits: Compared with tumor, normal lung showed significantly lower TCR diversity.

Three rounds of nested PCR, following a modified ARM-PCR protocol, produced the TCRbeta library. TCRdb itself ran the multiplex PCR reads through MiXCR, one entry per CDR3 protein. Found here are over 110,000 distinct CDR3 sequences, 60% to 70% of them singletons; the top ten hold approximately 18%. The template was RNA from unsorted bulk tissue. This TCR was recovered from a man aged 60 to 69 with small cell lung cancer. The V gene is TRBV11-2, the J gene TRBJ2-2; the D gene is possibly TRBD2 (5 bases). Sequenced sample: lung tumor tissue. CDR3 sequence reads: CTSSFGSANTGELFF. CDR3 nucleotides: TGTACCAGCAGCTTCGGTAGCGCAAACACCGGGGAGCTGTTTTTT. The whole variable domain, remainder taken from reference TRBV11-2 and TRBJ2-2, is EAGVAQSPRYKIIEKRQSVAFWCNPISGHATLYWYQQILGQGPKLLIQFQNNGVVDDSQLPKDRFSAERLKGVDSTLKIQPAKLEDSAVYLCTSSFGSANTGELFFGEGSRLTVL.